This T cell receptor beta chain was identified during a study of blood T cell repertoires in COVID-19. Across the study: The samples span acute and convalescent COVID-19 from the United States, Italy and Spain. T cells, B-cell-depleted T cells, or PBMCs supplied cDNA or gDNA.

Source study methods: Amplification of reference gene primers was used by the study to estimate nucleated cell counts. Generated by immunoSEQ multiplex PCR, the TCRdb table keeps only in-frame clones and is missing some. The DNA gave D and trimming, while V, J and clone size come from that table. The sample lists 140,000 to 150,000 clones, 87% occurring once. The V gene's germline CDR1 is SGHDT and CDR2 YYEEEE. Between the trimmed V and J ends, which lost 0 bases and 7 bases, there was a span of 19 bases. The CDR3 totals 16 residues. This sequence was found in a man aged 50 to 60 who had recovered from COVID-19. This rearrangement joins TRBV5-6 to TRBJ1-2; D is ambiguous. The sample taken for sequencing was peripheral blood. CDR3 coding DNA: TGTGCCAGCAGCTTGGAACTCTTAAGGACCGGGGTTGGCTACACCTTC. Translating gives CASSLELLRTGVGYTF.